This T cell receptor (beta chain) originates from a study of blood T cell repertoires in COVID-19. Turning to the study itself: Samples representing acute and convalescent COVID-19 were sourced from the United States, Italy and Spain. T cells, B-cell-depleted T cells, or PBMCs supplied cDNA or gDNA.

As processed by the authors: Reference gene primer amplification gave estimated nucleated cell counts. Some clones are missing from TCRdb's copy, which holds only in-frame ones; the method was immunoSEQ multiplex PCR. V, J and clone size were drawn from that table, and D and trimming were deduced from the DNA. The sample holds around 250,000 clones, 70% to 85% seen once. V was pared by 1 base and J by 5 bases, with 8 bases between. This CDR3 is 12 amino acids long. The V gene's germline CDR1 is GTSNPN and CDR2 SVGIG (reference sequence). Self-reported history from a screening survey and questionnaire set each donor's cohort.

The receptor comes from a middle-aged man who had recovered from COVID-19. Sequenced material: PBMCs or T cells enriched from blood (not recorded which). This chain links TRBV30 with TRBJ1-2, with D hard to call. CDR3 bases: TGTGCCTGGAGTGGAGGAGGTTATGGCTACACCTTC. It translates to CAWSGGGYGYTF.